This T cell receptor beta chain stems from a study of CD4 T cells in relation to SARS-CoV-2 and coronaviruses. The overall study: No peptide or an HIV-1 Nef peptide pool served as negative control.

CDR1 and CDR2 from the germline V gene are SGDLS and YYNGEE. The germline V and J ends were trimmed by 0 bases and 5 bases, with 8 bases remaining between them. The length of the CDR3 is 13 residues. CD4+ T cells from unexposed donors were obtained before the COVID-19 pandemic (2011-2018). After less than 11 days of culture, CD4+ T cells were isolated. Profiling relied on immunoSEQ multiplex PCR, and the TCRdb table lists in-frame clones only, not all of them. The sample contains around 20,000 clones, about 60% of which appear only once. This clone occurred once. What it recognizes is unknown. V gene TRBV9 combines with J gene TRBJ1-2, with D possibly matching TRBD1 (5 bases). The source is a human donor in good health. Specimen: CD4+ T cells from PBMCs, cultured in vitro. The DNA of the CDR3 is TGTGCCAGCAGCGTAGGCGGGGGGTATGGCTACACCTTC. Its protein product is CASSVGGGYGYTF.